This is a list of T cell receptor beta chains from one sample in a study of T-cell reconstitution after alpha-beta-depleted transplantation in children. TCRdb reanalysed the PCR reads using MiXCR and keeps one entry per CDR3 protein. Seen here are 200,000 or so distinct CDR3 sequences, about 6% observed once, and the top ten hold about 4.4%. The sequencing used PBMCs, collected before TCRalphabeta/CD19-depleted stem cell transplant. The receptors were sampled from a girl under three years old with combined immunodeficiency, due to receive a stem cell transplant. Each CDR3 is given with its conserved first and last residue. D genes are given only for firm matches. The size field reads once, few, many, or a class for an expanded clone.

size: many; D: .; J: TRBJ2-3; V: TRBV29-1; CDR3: CSVVLTTDTQYF; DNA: TGCAGCGTTGTTTTAACCACAGATACGCAGTATTTT
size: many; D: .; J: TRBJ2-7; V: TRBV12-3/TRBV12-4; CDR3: CASSLAHEQYF; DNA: TGTGCCAGCAGTTTAGCGCACGAGCAGTACTTC
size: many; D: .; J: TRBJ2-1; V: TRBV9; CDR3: CASSVDGGLTYNEQFF; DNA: TGTGCCAGCAGTGTGGATGGGGGGCTTACCTACAATGAGCAGTTCTTC
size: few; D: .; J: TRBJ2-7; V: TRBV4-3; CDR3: CASSQGTAASYEQYF; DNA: TGCGCCAGCAGCCAAGGGACAGCCGCGTCCTACGAGCAGTACTTC
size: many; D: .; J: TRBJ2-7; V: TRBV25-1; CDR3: CASSESGGTYEQYF; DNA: TGTGCCAGCAGTGAATCGGGCGGTACCTACGAGCAGTACTTC
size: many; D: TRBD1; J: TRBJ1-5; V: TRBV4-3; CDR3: CASSQEPGGNQPQHF; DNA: TGCGCCAGCAGCCAAGAACCAGGGGGTAATCAGCCCCAGCATTTT
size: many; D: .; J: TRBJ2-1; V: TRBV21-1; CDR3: CASSKGTSPYNEQFF; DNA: TGTGCCAGCAGCAAAGGGACTAGCCCTTACAATGAGCAGTTCTTC
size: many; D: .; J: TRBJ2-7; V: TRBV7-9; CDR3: CASSGRVSYEQYF; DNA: TGTGCCAGCAGCGGCCGGGTTTCCTACGAGCAGTACTTC
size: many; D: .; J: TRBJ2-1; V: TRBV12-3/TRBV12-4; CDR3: CASSPGLAEYNEQFF; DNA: TGTGCCAGCAGTCCCGGGTTAGCGGAGTACAATGAGCAGTTCTTC
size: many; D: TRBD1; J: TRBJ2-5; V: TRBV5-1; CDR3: CASSLEWTGGETQYF; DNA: TGCGCCAGCAGCTTGGAATGGACAGGGGGGGAGACCCAGTACTTC
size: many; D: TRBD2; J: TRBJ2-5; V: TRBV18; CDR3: CASSPGGGLAGETETQYF; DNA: TGTGCCAGCTCACCAGGTGGGGGACTAGCGGGAGAAACGGAGACCCAGTACTTC
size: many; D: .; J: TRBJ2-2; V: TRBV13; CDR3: CASSPKLTGELFF; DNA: TGTGCCAGCAGCCCAAAGTTGACCGGGGAGCTGTTTTTT
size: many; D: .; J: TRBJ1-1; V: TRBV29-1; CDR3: CSVFIQGGNTEAFF; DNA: TGCAGCGTTTTTATTCAGGGCGGGAACACTGAAGCTTTCTTT
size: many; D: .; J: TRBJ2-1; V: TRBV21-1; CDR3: CAIGTAPTREQFF; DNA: TGTGCCATAGGGACAGCCCCTACAAGAGAGCAGTTCTTC